What follows are 13 T cell receptor beta chains derived from one specimen sequenced in a study of cytomegalovirus exposure and HLA in healthy donors (dated by TCRdb to 2016 to 2017). Library generation was performed with the immunoSEQ multiplex PCR assay. For the multiplex PCR, a mixture combining 60 forward primers for TCR Vbeta segments and 13 reverse primers for TCR Jbeta segments was used. Entries here come from immuneACCESS through TCRdb and include only in-frame sequences with V and J called. Some clones fail to appear in such tables; in the studies checked, an unresolved V gene covers under half of the shortfall, and the cause of the remainder is unknown. The sample contains about 190,000 clones, approximately 80% of them found a single time. Roughly 1.2% of the sample rests with the top ten. The sample was PBMCs. The origin of the receptors is a boy younger than 10 in good health and CMV-seronegative.

The chain has TRBV9 and TRBJ2-7; D is undetermined. CDR3 size: 14 residues. V was clipped by 0 bases and J by 6 bases, with 13 bases between them. In germline, CDR1 is SGDLS, CDR2 YYNGEE. CDR3 coding DNA: TGTGCCAGCAGCGTAGATATGGGCCAGTCCGAGCAGTACTTC. Protein sequence: CASSVDMGQSEQYF.

This clone was picked up one time. The chain has TRBV5-4 and TRBJ2-1; perhaps TRBD2 as D (5 bases). CDR1 and CDR2 (germline): SGHNT, YYREEE (reference sequence). CDR3 length equals 13 residues. Trimming removed 1 base at V and 7 bases at J, with 9 bases between. The CDR3 coding sequence is TGTGCCAGCAGCTTGTCTAGCCAGAATGAGCAGTTCTTC. This gives the protein CASSLSSQNEQFF.

This clone has just a few counts. The chain combines TRBV27 with TRBJ2-7, with 11 bases lining up with TRBD1. The CDR3 runs 14 residues. V gave up 5 bases and J gave up 5 bases; unmatched junction bases: 5. The germline gives CDR1 MNHEY, CDR2 SMNVEV (reference sequence). DNA of the CDR3: TGTGCCAGCAGTCACCGGACAGGGGGCAACGAGCAGTACTTC. Protein product: CASSHRTGGNEQYF.

The rearrangement joins TRBV27 to TRBJ2-1; D is perhaps TRBD2 (6 bases). V lost 3 bases to trimming and J lost 9 bases, with 9 bases between them. The CDR3 contains 12 residues. CDR1 and CDR2 from the germline V gene are MNHEY and SMNVEV (reference sequence). The DNA of the CDR3 is TGTGCCAGCAGTTTCGGGGGAATTGAGCAGTTCTTC. It specifies CASSFGGIEQFF.

J is TRBJ1-4 and V is TRBV4-3; the D is unclear. The V end was cut by 6 bases, the J end by 0 bases, with 11 bases between. CDR1 LGHNA and CDR2 YSLEER come from the germline V gene. The CDR3 runs 15 residues. This CDR3 is CASSSTPATNEKLFF. The CDR3 coding sequence is TGCGCCAGCAGTTCGACTCCCGCAACTAATGAAAAACTGTTTTTT.

The chain uses TRBV11-2 and TRBJ2-7, with 8 nucleotides matching TRBD2. J was trimmed by 1 base and V by 5 bases; bases with no gene match: 10. This CDR3 contains 16 residues. CDR1 SGHAT and CDR2 FQNNGV come from the germline V gene. The CDR3: CASSTYSGKGSYEQYF. Here the CDR3 DNA reads TGTGCCAGCAGCACCTATAGCGGGAAGGGATCCTACGAGCAGTACTTC.

The gene calls are TRBV29-1 and TRBJ2-7, with D possibly being TRBD1 (6 bases). The CDR3 runs to 13 residues. With 2 bases removed from V and 5 bases from J, the gap between germline ends came to 13 bases. In germline, CDR1 is SQVTM, CDR2 ANQGSEA. CDR3 sequence reads: CSVELIQGNEQYF. The CDR3 DNA is TGCAGCGTTGAATTAATTCAGGGGAACGAGCAGTACTTC.

V and J are TRBV11-2 and TRBJ2-7; the D is unclear. V was trimmed by 3 bases and J by 7 bases, leaving 13 bases between them. The CDR3 sequence is 13 residues long. Germline loops: CDR1 SGHAT, CDR2 FQNNGV. CDR3 sequence reads: CASSFYGAREQYV. Written as DNA, the CDR3 is TGTGCCAGCAGCTTTTATGGAGCGCGGGAGCAGTACGTC.

The rearrangement uses TRBV29-1 and TRBJ1-1, with 8 positions matching TRBD1. CDR3 length: 12 residues. The V gene end was trimmed by 6 bases and the J gene end by 3 bases; junction bases not matched to a gene: 3. Germline values: CDR1 SQVTM, CDR2 ANQGSEA. CDR3 region: CSVQGGYTEAFF. For the CDR3, the DNA is TGCAGCGTACAGGGGGGATACACTGAAGCTTTCTTT.

This chain joins TRBV4-1 and TRBJ2-7; 9 bases map to TRBD1. V lost 3 bases to trimming and J lost 3 bases; unmatched junction nucleotides: 6. The CDR3 runs 15 residues. Germline V gene lookup returns CDR1 MGHRA and CDR2 YSYEKL. CDR3 amino acids: CASSHQTGGLYEQYF. Written as DNA, the CDR3 is TGCGCCAGCAGCCACCAGACAGGGGGACTCTACGAGCAGTACTTC.

This clone showed up just a few times. The chain has TRBV9 and TRBJ1-5, with 7 positions matching TRBD1. The germline V gene encodes CDR1 SGDLS and CDR2 YYNGEE. V was pared by 2 bases and J by 6 bases, with 8 bases of the junction left unmatched. This CDR3 comprises 15 residues. CDR3 bases: TGTGCCAGCAGCGTCGAAGGGGGCTGGGGTCAGCCCCAGCATTTT. This codes for CASSVEGGWGQPQHF.

The chain carries TRBV7-2 and TRBJ2-3; TRBD2 agrees at 7 bases. The ends lost 8 bases at V and 3 bases at J; junction bases unmatched: 11. The germline V gene has CDR1 SGHTA and CDR2 FQGNSA. The CDR3 runs 15 residues. In DNA, the CDR3 is TGTGCCAGCCAAGACGATGGGGGAGGGACAGATACGCAGTATTTT. This translates into CASQDDGGGTDTQYF.

The chain uses TRBV28 and TRBJ1-5; D possibly corresponds to TRBD1 (6 bases). The CDR3 covers 13 residues. Germline lookup yields CDR1 MDHEN and CDR2 SYDVKM. The V gene lost 7 bases and the J gene lost 4 bases, with 11 bases spanning the gap. CDR3 sequence: CASIRGFNQPQHF. Here the CDR3 DNA reads TGTGCCAGCATCAGGGGTTTTAATCAGCCCCAGCATTTT.